This is a list of T cell receptor beta chains from one sample in a study of CXCR3-negative and CXCR3-positive naive CD8 T cells. TCRdb reanalyzed the 5' RACE reads and collapses them to one entry per CDR3 protein, without DNA. The sample table sets out over 50,000 distinct CDR3 sequences. Sequences were obtained from naive CXCR3+ CD8+ T cells from blood. The receptors were sampled from a human donor in good health. Some clones in this sample may be carry-over from other donors' samples. Each CDR3 is given with its conserved first and last residue.

v_gene: TRBV7-6; j_gene: TRBJ1-1; CDR3aa: CASSLGPGKGLTEAFF
v_gene: TRBV12-3/TRBV12-4; j_gene: TRBJ2-3; CDR3aa: CAGSHTWQGDRAQYF
v_gene: TRBV12-3/TRBV12-4; j_gene: TRBJ2-1; CDR3aa: CASSFRTVYNEQFF
v_gene: TRBV6-2/TRBV6-3; j_gene: TRBJ1-5; CDR3aa: CASSYLVSRNQPQHF
v_gene: TRBV7-9; j_gene: TRBJ1-2; CDR3aa: CASSSGTDYGYTF
v_gene: TRBV7-9; j_gene: TRBJ2-7; CDR3aa: CASSFTTGTSNEQYF
v_gene: TRBV7-6; j_gene: TRBJ2-1; CDR3aa: CASSYTGGRATSGDYNEQFF
v_gene: TRBV28; j_gene: TRBJ2-7; CDR3aa: CASSTDRVYYEQYF
v_gene: TRBV7-8; j_gene: TRBJ2-1; CDR3aa: CASSPPRGGGAGSDNEQFF
v_gene: TRBV15; j_gene: TRBJ1-4; CDR3aa: CATTGLREKLFF
v_gene: TRBV10-2; j_gene: TRBJ1-1; CDR3aa: CASSESNTEAFF
v_gene: TRBV9; j_gene: TRBJ1-2; CDR3aa: CASSDPGDSRPQRSKGGYTF
v_gene: TRBV12-3/TRBV12-4; j_gene: TRBJ1-5; CDR3aa: CASTQGYQPQHF
v_gene: TRBV18; j_gene: TRBJ1-5; CDR3aa: CASSPPNNQPQHF
v_gene: TRBV3-1; j_gene: TRBJ2-1; CDR3aa: CASSQGLPSSYNEQFF
v_gene: TRBV6-6; j_gene: TRBJ2-5; CDR3aa: CASSYMDSLETQYF
v_gene: TRBV7-9; j_gene: TRBJ2-2; CDR3aa: CASSFLGVNTGELFF
v_gene: TRBV4-3; j_gene: TRBJ2-3; CDR3aa: CASSRSITDTQYF
v_gene: TRBV7-2; j_gene: TRBJ1-2; CDR3aa: CASSFIDSGGYTF
v_gene: TRBV5-1; j_gene: TRBJ1-4; CDR3aa: CASSLWTGSEKLFF
v_gene: TRBV29-1; j_gene: TRBJ2-5; CDR3aa: CSVGPTGGETQYF
v_gene: TRBV7-9; j_gene: TRBJ2-7; CDR3aa: CASSPQTGSSYEQYF
v_gene: TRBV27; j_gene: TRBJ1-1; CDR3aa: CASSSTGRTEAFF
v_gene: TRBV29-1; j_gene: TRBJ2-1; CDR3aa: CSVEGTGGEQFF
v_gene: TRBV5-1; j_gene: TRBJ2-7; CDR3aa: CASSTDSGSQQYF
v_gene: TRBV20-1; j_gene: TRBJ2-4; CDR3aa: CSARVLQENIQYF
v_gene: TRBV14; j_gene: TRBJ1-6; CDR3aa: CASSQDNLSVAPLHF
v_gene: TRBV4-1; j_gene: TRBJ2-7; CDR3aa: CASSQGNGFEQYF
v_gene: TRBV11-3; j_gene: TRBJ2-3; CDR3aa: CASSLGRTGGLQVDTQYF
v_gene: TRBV7-8; j_gene: TRBJ2-1; CDR3aa: CASSLDGIHYTEQFF
v_gene: TRBV5-5; j_gene: TRBJ2-7; CDR3aa: CASSPGLAGEKYEQYF
v_gene: TRBV4-2; j_gene: TRBJ2-5; CDR3aa: CASSQGGQALQETQYF
v_gene: TRBV15; j_gene: TRBJ2-7; CDR3aa: CATSRGQGAEQYF
v_gene: TRBV2; j_gene: TRBJ1-5; CDR3aa: CASSFGQSNQPQHF
v_gene: TRBV20-1; j_gene: TRBJ2-3; CDR3aa: CSAQPIEGPDTQYF
v_gene: TRBV7-2; j_gene: TRBJ2-2; CDR3aa: CASSFRPGELFF
v_gene: TRBV4-3; j_gene: TRBJ1-1; CDR3aa: CASSQDRWGGEAFF
v_gene: TRBV28; j_gene: TRBJ2-1; CDR3aa: CASGRVGYNEQFF